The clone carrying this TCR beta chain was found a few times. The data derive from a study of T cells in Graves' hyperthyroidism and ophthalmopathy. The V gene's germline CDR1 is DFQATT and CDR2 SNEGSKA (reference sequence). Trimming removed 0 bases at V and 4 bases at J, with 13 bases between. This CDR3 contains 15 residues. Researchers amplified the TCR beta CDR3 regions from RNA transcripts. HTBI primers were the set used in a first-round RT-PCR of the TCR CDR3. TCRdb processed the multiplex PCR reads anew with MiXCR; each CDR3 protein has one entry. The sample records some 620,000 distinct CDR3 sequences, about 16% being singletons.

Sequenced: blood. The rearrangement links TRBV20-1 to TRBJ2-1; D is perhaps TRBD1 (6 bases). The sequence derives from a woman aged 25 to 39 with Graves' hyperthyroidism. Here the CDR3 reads CSARDWAGVYNEQFF. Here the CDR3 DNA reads TGCAGTGCTAGAGATTGGGCAGGGGTTTACAATGAGCAGTTCTTC.